Sequencing of this T cell receptor (beta chain) was carried out in a study of human T cells and chemical hapten exposure (dated by TCRdb to the early 2020s). For context, the study as a whole: For sensitization, 2% DPC in acetone was applied to a 2 cm by 2 cm area of upper inner arm skin. Patients additionally received weekly therapeutic DPC doses to the scalp throughout the roughly 26-week study period. Patch testing on the upper back used Finn chambers containing 0.01% DPC, with scoring done after 6 days according to International Contact Dermatitis Research Group standards. Most of the patients in the cohort were female, and the cohort covered alopecia areata with under or over 50% scalp involvement, alopecia totalis and alopecia universalis. Libraries were pooled for sequencing, and per-sample TCR yields varied mainly because of small differences in library volumes within the pool. This study followed changes in the peripheral blood TCR repertoire in vivo during primary and secondary sensitization of alopecia patients to the hapten diphenylcyclopropenone (DPC). Blood samples were taken from patients before sensitization (week 0) and at 2, 6 and about 24 weeks after DPC sensitization. Blood for TCR sequencing was provided by twenty-nine alopecia patients at one to four time points (pre-sensitization, 2, 6 and 24 weeks). Results and caveats for the whole study, not just this receptor: After repeated subsampling, changes were observed in the strength of the expansion versus patch-test correlation and in the threshold at which the correlation became significant. No change with DPC sensitization was found in the number of TCRs above 1 in 1000 frequency, and no evidence of global repertoire structure alterations was found. Because all patients had alopecia, a presumed autoimmune disease, the immune response of the patients might differ from that of healthy individuals. Significantly more large CDR3 similarity clusters were formed by expanded TCRs than by pre-sensitization or healthy control sets, consistent with antigen-driven responses. The number of PT1 expanded TCRs positively correlated with patch test score, significant at thresholds 8, 16 and 32 but not 4.

This clonotype was detected a few times. The antigen it binds to is not known. Nothing much larger sits one base from this clone, and base qualities are not available. The CDR3 measures 16 amino acids from cysteine to phenylalanine. CDR3 DNA only is kept here, 48 bases in frame from base 1. Compared with germline, V lacks 7 bases and J lacks 6 bases; bases without a gene match: 15. CDR1 DFQATT and CDR2 SNEGSKA are derived from the germline V gene (reference sequence). The time point label, read with the paper, signifies: pre-sensitization, week 0. The treatment or condition label here, explained by the study, means: therapeutic diphenylcyclopropenone sensitization with weekly scalp DPC. Blood at each patch-test visit was drawn before the patch test was applied. To be eligible, patients had to be aged 18 to 70, diagnosed with alopecia and judged suitable for DPC therapy, while pregnant patients were excluded. Total RNA was isolated from unfractionated whole blood collected in Tempus Blood RNA tubes.

Libraries were built with RACE. The listed sequencing device is NextSeq 500. During library preparation, unique molecular identifiers were attached to individual cDNA molecules so that TCRs could be counted in a quantitative, reproducible way. Both TCR alpha and TCR beta chains were sequenced from each blood RNA sample. The authors' pipeline ran thus. The median number of TCRs per sample was approximately 98,000, ranging from roughly 23,224 to 690,600. The Decombinator software suite was used to annotate the V, J and CDR3 of the TCR reads. For PS versus PT1 abundance plots, all samples were subsampled to the same number of TCRs (28,000). TCRs were defined as expanded if absent before sensitization and observed at least eight times at the 2-week time point. The raw public reads went through TCRdb reprocessing: fastp at Q25, MiXCR clone calling, in-frame beta chains kept. Each CDR3 protein gets just one entry, which takes the most common genes and DNA from the rows behind it. It is TCRdb's table, rather than the study itself, that gives the V and J calls and clone size. The sample includes 150,000 to 200,000 distinct CDR3 sequences, with around 30% observed a single time. The ten largest clones add up to less than 3.5% of the sample.

In this chain, TRBV20-1 is recombined with TRBJ2-7, with 13 bases matching TRBD2. This material consisted of whole blood, taken in connection with sensitization to the hapten diphenylcyclopropenone (DPC). The source is a woman under 40 with alopecia areata. Some clones in this sample may be carry-over from other donors' samples. The CDR3 in this case is CSVGGLLAGGRGEQYF. The bases read TGCAGTGTCGGGGGGTTACTAGCGGGAGGGCGAGGCGAGCAGTACTTC.